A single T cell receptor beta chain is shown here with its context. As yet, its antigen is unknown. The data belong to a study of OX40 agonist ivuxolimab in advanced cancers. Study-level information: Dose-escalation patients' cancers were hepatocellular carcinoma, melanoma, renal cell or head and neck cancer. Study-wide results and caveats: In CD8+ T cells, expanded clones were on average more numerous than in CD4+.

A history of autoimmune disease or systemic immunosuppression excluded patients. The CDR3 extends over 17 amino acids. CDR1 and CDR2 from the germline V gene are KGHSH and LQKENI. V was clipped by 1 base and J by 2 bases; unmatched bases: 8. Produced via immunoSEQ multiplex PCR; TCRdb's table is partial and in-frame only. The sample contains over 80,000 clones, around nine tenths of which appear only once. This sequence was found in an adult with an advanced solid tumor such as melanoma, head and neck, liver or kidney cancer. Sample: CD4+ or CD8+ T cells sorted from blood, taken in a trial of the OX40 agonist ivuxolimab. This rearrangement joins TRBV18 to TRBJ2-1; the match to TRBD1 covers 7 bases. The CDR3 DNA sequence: TGTGCCAGCTCACCACGCGTACAGGGGACGACCTACAATGAGCAGTTCTTC. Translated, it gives CASSPRVQGTTYNEQFF.